This T cell receptor (beta chain) was captured in a study of T cell responses to AZD1222 COVID-19 vaccine. Study-wide findings and caveats: Distributed over spike, vaccine-associated CD4 TCRs predominated at 160-218 and 743-854.

Notes on this clone: Its matching antigen is unknown.

Assay: immunoSEQ multiplex PCR; the TCRdb copy retains only in-frame clones and omits some. The table lists 150,000 to 200,000 clones, roughly 94% of them singletons. Trimming stripped 5 bases from V and 1 base from J, with 16 bases between. This CDR3 has 15 residues. Per the germline V gene, CDR1 is SGHNT and CDR2 is YYREEE (reference sequence). The sequence was obtained from an adult who received the AZD1222 COVID-19 vaccine. The material was peripheral blood, obtained 28 days after the second AZD1222 dose. This chain connects TRBV5-4 to TRBJ2-7, with D tentatively TRBD2 (6 bases). The CDR3 nucleotides read TGTGCCAGCAGAAATGTTCTGGAGGGATCCTACGAGCAGTACTTC. Protein product: CASRNVLEGSYEQYF.